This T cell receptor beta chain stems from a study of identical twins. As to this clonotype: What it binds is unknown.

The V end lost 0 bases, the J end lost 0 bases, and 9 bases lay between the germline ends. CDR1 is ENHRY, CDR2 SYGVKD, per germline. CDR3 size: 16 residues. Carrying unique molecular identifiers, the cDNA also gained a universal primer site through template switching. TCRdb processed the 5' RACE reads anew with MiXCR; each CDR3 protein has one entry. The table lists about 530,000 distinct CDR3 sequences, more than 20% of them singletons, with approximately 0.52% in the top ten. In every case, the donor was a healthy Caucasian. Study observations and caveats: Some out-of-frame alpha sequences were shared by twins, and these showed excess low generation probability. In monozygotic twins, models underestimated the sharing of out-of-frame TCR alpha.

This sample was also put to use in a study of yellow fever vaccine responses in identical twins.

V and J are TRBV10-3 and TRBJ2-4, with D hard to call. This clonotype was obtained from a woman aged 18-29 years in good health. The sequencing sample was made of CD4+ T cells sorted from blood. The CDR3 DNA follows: TGTGCCATCAGTGAGTCGGCCGGCCTAGCCAAAAACATTCAGTACTTC. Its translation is CAISESAGLAKNIQYF.